This entry features one T cell receptor beta chain sequence. Antigen: not known. TCRdb keeps only in-frame clones here, not all; method: immunoSEQ multiplex PCR. The sample yields over 800,000 clones, roughly 92% seen once. The source of the sample is a study of shared clonotypes between healthy human individuals. Study-wide points: Donor clonotype sharing was expected to depend on sequencing depth.

Trimming removed 6 bases from V and 4 bases from J; junction bases left unmatched: 5. Germline V CDR1 and CDR2: MDHEN, SYDVKM. The CDR3 loop spans 13 amino acids. Terminally differentiated effector memory CD45RA+ cells were excluded from the naive CD8 cells, which were CD45RO-negative and positively selected for CCR7. The sequenced material came from naive CD8+ T cells sorted from blood. This clonotype originated in a man under 40 in good health. The chain recombines TRBV28 with TRBJ1-2, with TRBD1 matching over 7 bases. The CDR3 loop reads CASSPTGFYGYTF. In DNA form, the CDR3 reads TGTGCCAGCAGCCCGACAGGGTTCTATGGCTACACCTTC.